The clone carrying this TCR beta chain was counted at least ten times. The sample is drawn from a study of neurological immune-mediated disorders. MiXCR was run by TCRdb on the 5' RACE reads, yielding one entry per CDR3 protein. The table has 15,000 or so distinct CDR3 sequences, over 12% seen once. V was clipped by 3 bases and J by 3 bases, with 9 bases between them. This CDR3 region has 14 residues. Germline loops: CDR1 SEHNR, CDR2 FQNEAQ (reference sequence). Sequencing was done on a sample of PBMCs. The V call is TRBV7-9, the J call TRBJ1-5, with D possibly matching TRBD1 (5 bases). The receptor was derived from a man between 60 and 75 years old with HTLV-1-associated myelopathy (HAM/TSP). CDR3: CASSLGGNNQPQHF. The CDR3 DNA reads as TGTGCCAGCAGCTTGGGGGGGAACAATCAGCCCCAGCATTTT.